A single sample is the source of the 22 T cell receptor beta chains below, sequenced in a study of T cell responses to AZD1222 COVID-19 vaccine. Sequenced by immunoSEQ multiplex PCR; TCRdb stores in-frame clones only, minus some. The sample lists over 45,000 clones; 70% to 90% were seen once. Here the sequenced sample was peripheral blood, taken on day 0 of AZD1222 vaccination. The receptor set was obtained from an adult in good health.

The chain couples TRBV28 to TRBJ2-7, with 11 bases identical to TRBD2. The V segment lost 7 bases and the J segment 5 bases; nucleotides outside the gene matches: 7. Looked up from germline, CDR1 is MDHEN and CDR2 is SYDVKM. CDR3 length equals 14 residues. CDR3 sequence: CASKGIAGGHEQYF. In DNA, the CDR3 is TGTGCCAGCAAGGGAATAGCGGGAGGGCACGAGCAGTACTTC.

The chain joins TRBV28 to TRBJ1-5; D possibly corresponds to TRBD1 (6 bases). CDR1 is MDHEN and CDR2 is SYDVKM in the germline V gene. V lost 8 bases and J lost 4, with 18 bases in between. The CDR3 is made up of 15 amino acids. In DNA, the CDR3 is TGTGCCAGCTATAGTACAGGGAGACCAAATCAGCCCCAGCATTTT. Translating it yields CASYSTGRPNQPQHF.

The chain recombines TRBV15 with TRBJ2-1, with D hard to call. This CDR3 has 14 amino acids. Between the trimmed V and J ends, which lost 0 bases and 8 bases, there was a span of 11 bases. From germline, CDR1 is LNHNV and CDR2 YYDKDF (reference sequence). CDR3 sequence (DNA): TGTGCCACCAGCAGAGAGATAGGGTGGGATGAGCAGTTCTTC. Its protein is CATSREIGWDEQFF.

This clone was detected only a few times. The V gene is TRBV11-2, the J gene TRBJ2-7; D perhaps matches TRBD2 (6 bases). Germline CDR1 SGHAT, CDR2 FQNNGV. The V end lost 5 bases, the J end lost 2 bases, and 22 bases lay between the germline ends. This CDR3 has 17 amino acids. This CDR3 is CASSQENKTGVTYEQYF. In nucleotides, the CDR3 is TGTGCCAGCAGCCAGGAAAACAAGACGGGGGTCACCTACGAGCAGTACTTC. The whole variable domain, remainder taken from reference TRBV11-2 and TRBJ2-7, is EAGVAQSPRYKIIEKRQSVAFWCNPISGHATLYWYQQILGQGPKLLIQFQNNGVVDDSQLPKDRFSAERLKGVDSTLKIQPAKLEDSAVYLCASSQENKTGVTYEQYFGPGTRLTVT.

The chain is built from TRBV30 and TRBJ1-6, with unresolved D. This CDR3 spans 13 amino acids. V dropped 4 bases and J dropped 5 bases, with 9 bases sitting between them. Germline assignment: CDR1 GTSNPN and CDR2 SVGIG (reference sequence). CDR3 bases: TGTGCCTGGAATAACCTTAATAATTCACCCCTCCACTTT. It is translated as CAWNNLNNSPLHF.

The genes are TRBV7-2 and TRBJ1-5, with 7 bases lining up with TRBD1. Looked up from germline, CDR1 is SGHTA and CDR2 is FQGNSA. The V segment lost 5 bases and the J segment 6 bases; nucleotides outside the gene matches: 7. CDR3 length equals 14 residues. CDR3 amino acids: CASSPGRGPQPQHF. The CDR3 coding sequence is TGTGCCAGCAGCCCGGGGAGGGGGCCTCAGCCCCAGCATTTT.

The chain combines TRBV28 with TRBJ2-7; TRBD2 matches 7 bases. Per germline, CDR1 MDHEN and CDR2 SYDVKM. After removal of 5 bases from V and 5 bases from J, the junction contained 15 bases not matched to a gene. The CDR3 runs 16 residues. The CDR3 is CASSPPRYGRSHEQYF. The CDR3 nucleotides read TGTGCCAGCAGTCCCCCCCGTTACGGGAGGTCGCACGAGCAGTACTTC.

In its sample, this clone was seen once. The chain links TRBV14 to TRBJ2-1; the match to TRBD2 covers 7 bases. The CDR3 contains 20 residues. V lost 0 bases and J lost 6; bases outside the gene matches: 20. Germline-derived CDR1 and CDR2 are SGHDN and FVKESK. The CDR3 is CASSQDPWGGVAAPINEQFF. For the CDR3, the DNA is TGTGCCAGCAGCCAAGACCCCTGGGGGGGGGTAGCGGCACCGATCAATGAGCAGTTCTTC.

CDR3 bases: TGTGCCAGCAGCTTAGCGGGGGGGGTGGACTACACCTTC. Amino acids: CASSLAGGVDYTF. The chain combines TRBV7-2 with TRBJ1-2; D may be TRBD1 (5 bases). The CDR3 loop spans 13 amino acids. Per the germline V gene, CDR1 is SGHTA and CDR2 is FQGNSA. The V gene lost 0 bases and the J gene lost 10 bases, with 12 bases spanning the gap.

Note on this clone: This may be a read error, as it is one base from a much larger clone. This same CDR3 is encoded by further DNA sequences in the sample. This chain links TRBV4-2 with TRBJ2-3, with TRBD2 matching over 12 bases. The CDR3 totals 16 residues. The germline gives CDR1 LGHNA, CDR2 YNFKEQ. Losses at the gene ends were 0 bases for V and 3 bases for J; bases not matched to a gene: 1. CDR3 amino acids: CASSQDLAGGTDTQYF. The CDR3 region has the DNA TGTGCCAGCAGCCAAGATCTAGCGGGAGGGACAGATACGCAGTATTTT.

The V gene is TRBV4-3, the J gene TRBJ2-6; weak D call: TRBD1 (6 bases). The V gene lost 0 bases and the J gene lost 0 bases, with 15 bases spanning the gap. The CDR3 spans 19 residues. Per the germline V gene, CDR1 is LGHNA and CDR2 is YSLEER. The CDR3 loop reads CASSQDYGGRLSGANVLTF. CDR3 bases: TGCGCCAGCAGCCAAGATTATGGGGGCAGGCTCTCTGGGGCCAACGTCCTGACTTTC.

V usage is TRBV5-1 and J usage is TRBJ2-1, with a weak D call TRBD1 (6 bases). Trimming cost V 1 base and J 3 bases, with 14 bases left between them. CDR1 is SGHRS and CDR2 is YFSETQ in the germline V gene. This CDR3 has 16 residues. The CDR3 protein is CASSLILGTYYNEQFF. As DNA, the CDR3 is TGCGCCAGCAGCTTGATTCTCGGGACATACTACAATGAGCAGTTCTTC.

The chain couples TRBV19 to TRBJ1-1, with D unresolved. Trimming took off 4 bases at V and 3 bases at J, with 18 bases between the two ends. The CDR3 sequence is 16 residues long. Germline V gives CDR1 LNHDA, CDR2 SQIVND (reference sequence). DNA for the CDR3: TGTGCCAGTAGTACCCGGGGAACGGGTTTGTACACTGAAGCTTTCTTT. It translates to CASSTRGTGLYTEAFF.

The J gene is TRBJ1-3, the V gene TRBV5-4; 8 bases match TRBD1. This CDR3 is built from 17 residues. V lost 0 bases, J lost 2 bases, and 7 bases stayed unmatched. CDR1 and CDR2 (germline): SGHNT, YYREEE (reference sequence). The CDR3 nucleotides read TGTGCCAGCAGCTTGGGGCCGATACAGGGGGCTGGAAACACCATATATTTT. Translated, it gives CASSLGPIQGAGNTIYF. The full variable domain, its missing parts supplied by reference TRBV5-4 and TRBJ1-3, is ETGVTQSPTHLIKTRGQQVTLRCSSQSGHNTVSWYQQALGQGPQFIFQYYREEENGRGNFPPRFSGLQFPNYSSELNVNALELDDSALYLCASSLGPIQGAGNTIYFGEGSWLTVV.

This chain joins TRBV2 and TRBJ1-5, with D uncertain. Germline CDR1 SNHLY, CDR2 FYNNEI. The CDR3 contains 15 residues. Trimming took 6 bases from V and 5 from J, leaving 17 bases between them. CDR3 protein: CASSLDGLSHQPQHF. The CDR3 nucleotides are TGTGCCAGCAGCCTGGATGGTCTTTCCCATCAGCCCCAGCATTTT. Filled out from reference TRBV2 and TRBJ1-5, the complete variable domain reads EPEVTQTPSHQVTQMGQEVILRCVPISNHLYFYWYRQILGQKVEFLVSFYNNEISEKSEIFDDQFSVERPDGSNFTLKIRSTKLEDSAMYFCASSLDGLSHQPQHFGDGTRLSIL.

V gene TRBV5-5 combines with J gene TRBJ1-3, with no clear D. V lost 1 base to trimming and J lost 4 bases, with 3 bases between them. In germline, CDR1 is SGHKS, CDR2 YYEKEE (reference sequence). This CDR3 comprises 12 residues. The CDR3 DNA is TGTGCCAGCAGCTTGAACGGAAACACCATATATTTT. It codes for CASSLNGNTIYF. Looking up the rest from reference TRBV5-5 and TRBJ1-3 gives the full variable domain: DAGVTQSPTHLIKTRGQQVTLRCSPISGHKSVSWYQQVLGQGPQFIFQYYEKEERGRGNFPDRFSARQFPNYSSELNVNALLLGDSALYLCASSLNGNTIYFGEGSWLTVV.

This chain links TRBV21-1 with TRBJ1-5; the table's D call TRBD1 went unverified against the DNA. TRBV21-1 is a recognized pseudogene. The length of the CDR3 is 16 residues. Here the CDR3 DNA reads TGTGCCAGCAGCGCCCGGACAGGACATAGCAATCAGCCCCAGCATTTT. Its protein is CASSARTGHSNQPQHF.

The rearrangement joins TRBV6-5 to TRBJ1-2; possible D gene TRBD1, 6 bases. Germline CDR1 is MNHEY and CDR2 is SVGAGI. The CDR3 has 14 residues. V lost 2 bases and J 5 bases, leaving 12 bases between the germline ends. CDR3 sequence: CASSYAGEGYGYTF. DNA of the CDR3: TGTGCCAGCAGTTACGCAGGGGAGGGTTATGGCTACACCTTC.

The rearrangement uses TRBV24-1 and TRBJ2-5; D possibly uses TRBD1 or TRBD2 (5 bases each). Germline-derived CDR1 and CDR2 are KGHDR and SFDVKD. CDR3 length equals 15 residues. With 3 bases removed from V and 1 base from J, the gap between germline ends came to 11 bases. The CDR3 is CATSDPGTGQETQYF. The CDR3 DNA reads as TGTGCCACCAGTGATCCCGGGACGGGCCAAGAGACCCAGTACTTC.

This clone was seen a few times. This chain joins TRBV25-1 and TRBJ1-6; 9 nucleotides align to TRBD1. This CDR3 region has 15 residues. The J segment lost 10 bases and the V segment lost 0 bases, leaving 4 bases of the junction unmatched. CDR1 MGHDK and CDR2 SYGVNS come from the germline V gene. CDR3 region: CASSEYRDRVSPLHF. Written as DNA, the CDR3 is TGTGCCAGCAGTGAATATCGGGACAGGGTATCACCCCTCCACTTT.

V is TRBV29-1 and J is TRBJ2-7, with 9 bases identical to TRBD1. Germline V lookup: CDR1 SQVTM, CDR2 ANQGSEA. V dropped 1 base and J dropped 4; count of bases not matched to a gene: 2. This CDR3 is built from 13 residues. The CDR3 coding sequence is TGCAGCGTTGAAGCCGGACAGGGGTACGAGCAGTACTTC. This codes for CSVEAGQGYEQYF.

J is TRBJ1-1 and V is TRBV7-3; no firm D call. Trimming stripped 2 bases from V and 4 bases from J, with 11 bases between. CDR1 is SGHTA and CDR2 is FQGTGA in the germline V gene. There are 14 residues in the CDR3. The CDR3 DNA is TGTGCCAGCAGCTTACGTCGGGATGGCACTGAAGCTTTCTTT. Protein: CASSLRRDGTEAFF.